Listed below are T cell receptor beta chains from one sample, sequenced in a study of blood T cell repertoires in COVID-19. Generated by immunoSEQ multiplex PCR, the TCRdb table keeps only in-frame clones and is missing some. This table has roughly 170,000 clones, more than 65% appearing once. The sequencing sample was made of PBMCs or T cells enriched from blood (not recorded which). Receptor source: a woman in her 40s with acute COVID-19. The CDR3 runs from the conserved cysteine through the conserved F or W. A D gene is named only where the DNA matches it firmly. Clone sizes are given selectively: once, few, many, or a class where the clone is expanded.

d_gene: .; len: 12; abundance: .; v_gene: TRBV7-9; j_gene: TRBJ1-1; CDR3nt: TGTGCCAGCAGCTTCGGGTACACTGAAGCTTTCTTT; CDR3aa: CASSFGYTEAFF
d_gene: .; len: 13; abundance: .; v_gene: TRBV7-2; j_gene: TRBJ2-1; CDR3nt: TGTGCCAGCAGCTTAAGGACAGACAATGAGCAGTTCTTC; CDR3aa: CASSLRTDNEQFF
d_gene: TRBD1; len: 15; abundance: .; v_gene: TRBV19; j_gene: TRBJ1-3; CDR3nt: TGTGCCAGTAGCCGACTCGGACAGGCAGGAAACACCATATATTTT; CDR3aa: CASSRLGQAGNTIYF
d_gene: TRBD1; len: 16; abundance: .; v_gene: TRBV5-4; j_gene: TRBJ2-2; CDR3nt: TGTGCCAGCAGTTCTGGACAGGAAATGGGGACCGGGGAGCTGTTTTTT; CDR3aa: CASSSGQEMGTGELFF
d_gene: .; len: 15; abundance: .; v_gene: TRBV19; j_gene: TRBJ2-1; CDR3nt: TGTGCCAGTACAAGGGGTAGCTCGGGTTACAATGAGCAGTTCTTC; CDR3aa: CASTRGSSGYNEQFF
d_gene: .; len: 19; abundance: few; v_gene: TRBV5-6; j_gene: TRBJ2-5; CDR3nt: TGTGCCAGCAGCTTGGCCTTCGCAGCGGCACCCAACGGGCAAGAGACCCAGTACTTC; CDR3aa: CASSLAFAAAPNGQETQYF
d_gene: .; len: 15; abundance: once; v_gene: TRBV29-1; j_gene: TRBJ1-1; CDR3nt: TGCAGCGTTGAAGCTTCAGGCCCATTGAACACTGAAGCTTTCTTT; CDR3aa: CSVEASGPLNTEAFF
d_gene: .; len: 13; abundance: .; v_gene: TRBV30; j_gene: TRBJ2-5; CDR3nt: TGTGCCTGGAGTCGAGGCCTAGCGGAGACCCAGTACTTC; CDR3aa: CAWSRGLAETQYF
d_gene: TRBD2; len: 17; abundance: .; v_gene: TRBV29-1; j_gene: TRBJ2-3; CDR3nt: TGCAGCGTTGTTGGTCTAGCGGGACTTGACCCGACAGATACGCAGTATTTT; CDR3aa: CSVVGLAGLDPTDTQYF
d_gene: TRBD2; len: 19; abundance: .; v_gene: TRBV3-1/TRBV3-2; j_gene: TRBJ2-3; CDR3nt: TGTGCCAGCAGCCAATACGGGACTAGCGGGAGTCGAGGCACAGATACGCAGTATTTT; CDR3aa: CASSQYGTSGSRGTDTQYF
d_gene: TRBD1; len: 16; abundance: once; v_gene: TRBV4-2; j_gene: TRBJ2-5; CDR3nt: TGTGCCAGCAGCCAAGATTGGACAGGGGGCAGGGGGACCCAGTACTTC; CDR3aa: CASSQDWTGGRGTQYF
d_gene: TRBD2; len: 18; abundance: .; v_gene: TRBV7-8; j_gene: TRBJ2-1; CDR3nt: TGTGCCAGCAGCTTTTTGGGACTAGCGGGAAGCTCCTACAATGAGCAGTTCTTC; CDR3aa: CASSFLGLAGSSYNEQFF
d_gene: .; len: 12; abundance: few; v_gene: TRBV7-9; j_gene: TRBJ1-3; CDR3nt: TGTGCCAGCAGCTCCGCTGGAAACACCATATATTTT; CDR3aa: CASSSAGNTIYF
d_gene: TRBD1; len: 15; abundance: .; v_gene: TRBV5-1; j_gene: TRBJ1-4; CDR3nt: TGCGCCAGCAGCTTGGCCACAGGGGGCGCGGAAAAACTGTTTTTT; CDR3aa: CASSLATGGAEKLFF
d_gene: .; len: 14; abundance: few; v_gene: TRBV19; j_gene: TRBJ2-3; CDR3nt: TGTGCCAGTAAGGGTCGGGAGCCCACAGATACGCAGTATTTT; CDR3aa: CASKGREPTDTQYF
d_gene: TRBD1; len: 12; abundance: once; v_gene: TRBV3-1/TRBV3-2; j_gene: TRBJ1-1; CDR3nt: TGTGCCAGCAGCCAAAGGACAGGTGAAGCTTTCTTT; CDR3aa: CASSQRTGEAFF
d_gene: .; len: 13; abundance: .; v_gene: TRBV6-5; j_gene: TRBJ1-4; CDR3nt: TGTGCCAGCAGGGGGGCAGGGGTCGAAAAACTGTTTTTT; CDR3aa: CASRGAGVEKLFF
d_gene: TRBD1; len: 15; abundance: .; v_gene: TRBV7-2; j_gene: TRBJ2-5; CDR3nt: TGTGCCAGCAGTTATGCCGGGACAGGTGTGGAGACCCAGTACTTC; CDR3aa: CASSYAGTGVETQYF
d_gene: TRBD2; len: 13; abundance: few; v_gene: TRBV2; j_gene: TRBJ2-2; CDR3nt: TGTGCCGGGAGGGGACTAGGACCCGGGGAGCTGTTTTTT; CDR3aa: CAGRGLGPGELFF
d_gene: TRBD1; len: 16; abundance: .; v_gene: TRBV6-5; j_gene: TRBJ2-7; CDR3nt: TGTGCCAGCAGTTACCACGGACAGGCTAGCTCCTACGAGCAGTACTTC; CDR3aa: CASSYHGQASSYEQYF
d_gene: TRBD2; len: 15; abundance: few; v_gene: TRBV20-1; j_gene: TRBJ2-3; CDR3nt: TGCAGTGCTAGTCCTAGCGGGGGCTACACAGATACGCAGTATTTT; CDR3aa: CSASPSGGYTDTQYF
d_gene: .; len: 14; abundance: .; v_gene: TRBV6-1; j_gene: TRBJ2-7; CDR3nt: TGTGCCAGCAGTGAGTCAGGCTTCTCCTACGAGCAGTACTTC; CDR3aa: CASSESGFSYEQYF
d_gene: TRBD1; len: 13; abundance: .; v_gene: TRBV3-1/TRBV3-2; j_gene: TRBJ1-1; CDR3nt: TGTGCCAGCAGGATCCGACAGGGCACTGAAGCTTTCTTT; CDR3aa: CASRIRQGTEAFF
d_gene: TRBD2; len: 13; abundance: once; v_gene: TRBV30; j_gene: TRBJ2-1; CDR3nt: TGTGCCTGGAGTGTTGCGGGAGCTAATGAGCAGTTCTTC; CDR3aa: CAWSVAGANEQFF
d_gene: TRBD1; len: 14; abundance: .; v_gene: TRBV3-1/TRBV3-2; j_gene: TRBJ1-1; CDR3nt: TGTGCCAGCGAACGAACAGGGGGCGGGGCTGAAGCTTTCTTT; CDR3aa: CASERTGGGAEAFF
d_gene: TRBD2; len: 14; abundance: .; v_gene: TRBV24-1; j_gene: TRBJ2-5; CDR3nt: TGTGCCACCAGTGATCGGCTAGCGGGAATGGGCCAGTACTTC; CDR3aa: CATSDRLAGMGQYF
d_gene: TRBD1; len: 14; abundance: .; v_gene: TRBV5-4; j_gene: TRBJ1-1; CDR3nt: TGTGCCAGCAGCCCGGACAGGTTCATGAATGAAGCTTTCTTT; CDR3aa: CASSPDRFMNEAFF
d_gene: .; len: 14; abundance: .; v_gene: TRBV5-1; j_gene: TRBJ2-3; CDR3nt: TGCGCCAGCAGCTTGCAGTCATCGTCAGATACGCAGTATTTT; CDR3aa: CASSLQSSSDTQYF
d_gene: .; len: 15; abundance: .; v_gene: TRBV11-2; j_gene: TRBJ2-7; CDR3nt: TGTGCCAGCAGCTTAGGAACTGGTGAGAGGGACGAGCAGTACTTC; CDR3aa: CASSLGTGERDEQYF
d_gene: .; len: 14; abundance: .; v_gene: TRBV6-5; j_gene: TRBJ1-4; CDR3nt: TGTGCCAGCAGTTCCGGGTTGGCTAATGAAAAACTGTTTTTT; CDR3aa: CASSSGLANEKLFF
d_gene: TRBD2; len: 17; abundance: .; v_gene: TRBV7-2; j_gene: TRBJ2-1; CDR3nt: TGTGCCAGCAGCTTAGGCCAGGGGCTAGCGGGGCTCAATGAGCAGTTCTTC; CDR3aa: CASSLGQGLAGLNEQFF
d_gene: TRBD2; len: 15; abundance: .; v_gene: TRBV2; j_gene: TRBJ2-7; CDR3nt: TGTGCCAGCAGGGCCGGGACTAGCGAGACCTACGAGCAGTACTTC; CDR3aa: CASRAGTSETYEQYF
d_gene: .; len: 14; abundance: .; v_gene: TRBV5-6; j_gene: TRBJ2-3; CDR3nt: TGTGCCAGCAGCTTGTGGGCTAGCACAGATACGCAGTATTTT; CDR3aa: CASSLWASTDTQYF
d_gene: TRBD2; len: 15; abundance: .; v_gene: TRBV7-9; j_gene: TRBJ2-1; CDR3nt: TGTGCCAGCACCGAAACTAGCGGGAGGGCTAATGAGCAGTTCTTC; CDR3aa: CASTETSGRANEQFF
d_gene: .; len: 17; abundance: .; v_gene: TRBV19; j_gene: TRBJ2-1; CDR3nt: TGTGCCAGTAGTATGCCCAGGAGGGGAGGTAACTACAATGAGCAGTTCTTC; CDR3aa: CASSMPRRGGNYNEQFF
d_gene: .; len: 18; abundance: .; v_gene: TRBV13; j_gene: TRBJ2-7; CDR3nt: TGTGCCAGCAGCTTACCTTATATAATACTTGCGGCTTACTACGAGCAGTACTTC; CDR3aa: CASSLPYIILAAYYEQYF
d_gene: TRBD1; len: 18; abundance: .; v_gene: TRBV7-6; j_gene: TRBJ2-6; CDR3nt: TGTGCCAGCAGCTTAGAGAGCAGGGGGCCTACTGGGGCCAACGTCCTGACTTTC; CDR3aa: CASSLESRGPTGANVLTF
d_gene: .; len: 11; abundance: .; v_gene: TRBV6-1; j_gene: TRBJ1-5; CDR3nt: TGTGCCAGCAGTGAACGGCAGCCCCAGCATTTT; CDR3aa: CASSERQPQHF
d_gene: .; len: 15; abundance: .; v_gene: TRBV18; j_gene: TRBJ2-2; CDR3nt: TGTGCCAGCTCGCCCGGAGGGCCACTTGCCGGGGAGCTGTTTTTT; CDR3aa: CASSPGGPLAGELFF
d_gene: .; len: 14; abundance: .; v_gene: TRBV5-1; j_gene: TRBJ1-4; CDR3nt: TGCGCCAGCAGCGCGACAGCAACTAATGAAAAACTGTTTTTT; CDR3aa: CASSATATNEKLFF
d_gene: TRBD2; len: 15; abundance: .; v_gene: TRBV3-1/TRBV3-2; j_gene: TRBJ2-2; CDR3nt: TGTGCCAGCAGTCGGCGGGAGGGCCGGTCTGGGGAGCTGTTTTTT; CDR3aa: CASSRREGRSGELFF
d_gene: TRBD2; len: 15; abundance: .; v_gene: TRBV2; j_gene: TRBJ2-5; CDR3nt: TGTGCCAGCAAGGCTAGCGGGATTGGGGGGGAGACCCAGTACTTC; CDR3aa: CASKASGIGGETQYF
d_gene: TRBD2; len: 17; abundance: .; v_gene: TRBV4-1; j_gene: TRBJ2-7; CDR3nt: TGCGCCAGCAGCCAAGGGAGGGAGGGTCCTCGGGCCTACGAGCAGTACTTC; CDR3aa: CASSQGREGPRAYEQYF
d_gene: TRBD1; len: 15; abundance: few; v_gene: TRBV2; j_gene: TRBJ1-5; CDR3nt: TGTGCCAGCAGCCAGGGGGTGTTTTTAGCACAGCCCCAGCATTTT; CDR3aa: CASSQGVFLAQPQHF